This entry lists 4 T cell receptor beta chains sequenced from one sample in a study of response to subunit inactivated influenza vaccine. Using its own MiXCR run on the RT-PCR reads, TCRdb lists one record per CDR3 protein. The sample contains 500,000 to 700,000 distinct CDR3 sequences, roughly 23% of which appear only once. The same sample was also studied in work on T cells expressing NK-cell markers. Per that paper: TCR beta libraries carry UMIs added by 5'RACE template switching.

The sample was CD4+ T cells sorted from PBMCs, taken 11 to 12 days after vaccination. The origin of the receptors is a man aged 50 to 59 who received an inactivated influenza vaccine.

V and J are TRBV28 and TRBJ2-7; D ambiguous. This CDR3 contains 13 residues. The germline V and J ends were trimmed by 7 bases and 0 bases, with 10 bases remaining between them. Germline assignment: CDR1 MDHEN and CDR2 SYDVKM. CDR3 loop: CASKTHSSYEQYF. CDR3 in DNA: TGTGCCAGCAAGACTCATTCCTCCTACGAGCAGTACTTC.

This clonotype was seen more than once but under ten times. V gene TRBV28 combines with J gene TRBJ2-7, with D possibly matching TRBD2 (6 bases). Germline V gene data show CDR1 as MDHEN and CDR2 as SYDVKM. This CDR3 has 16 amino acids. The V and J ends lost 5 bases and 4 bases respectively, with 21 bases between them. The CDR3 reads CASSPHPGLGLYEQYF. The CDR3 DNA reads as TGTGCCAGCAGTCCTCATCCGGGACTTGGGCTTTACGAGCAGTACTTC.

The sample holds a few counts of this clonotype. The CDR3 ends on some other residue instead of the conserved phenylalanine or tryptophan, so this is likely a read error. The chain carries TRBV20-1 and TRBJ1-5; 8 bases line up with TRBD1. Germline V gene lookup returns CDR1 DFQATT and CDR2 SNEGSKA (reference sequence). The J segment lost 1 base and the V segment lost 4 bases, leaving 3 bases of the junction unmatched. CDR3 length: 14 amino acids. The CDR3 sequence: CSAKTGGSNQPQHS. CDR3 nucleotide sequence: TGCAGTGCTAAAACAGGGGGGAGCAATCAGCCCCAGCATTCT.

The V gene is TRBV15, the J gene TRBJ2-5; D is ambiguous. Trimming left V 1 base short and J 0 bases short, with 6 bases between. The CDR3 covers 14 residues. Germline-derived CDR1 and CDR2 are LNHNV and YYDKDF (reference sequence). CDR3 nucleotides: TGTGCCACCAGCAGAGTCGGGTACCAAGAGACCCAGTACTTC. As protein: CATSRVGYQETQYF.